This TCR beta chain was obtained from a study of response to subunit inactivated influenza vaccine. Study-wide results and caveats: Authors suggested few new T cells are recruited by each seasonal influenza vaccination.

Germline V lookup: CDR1 SGHTA, CDR2 FQGNSA. The CDR3 runs 18 residues. Trimming removed 0 bases at V and 4 bases at J, with 20 bases between. TCRdb used MiXCR to reprocess the RT-PCR reads, holding one entry per CDR3 protein. The table lists 650,000 to 700,000 distinct CDR3 sequences, more than 15% of them singletons. Of note for this clonotype: The target antigen is unknown.

The source was PBMCs from blood, collected approximately 13 days after vaccination. The rearrangement joins TRBV7-2 to TRBJ2-3; D call uncertain. This sequence originates from a man aged 50-59 years who received an inactivated influenza vaccine. CDR3 nucleotides: TGTGCCAGCAGCTTAGCGCCCCGGGCCGCCCAATGGTCAGATACGCAGTATTTT. Encoded protein: CASSLAPRAAQWSDTQYF.